The entry below describes one TCR beta chain. This record comes from a study of blood T cell repertoires in COVID-19. Method: immunoSEQ multiplex PCR; TCRdb's copy keeps in-frame clones and lacks some. The sample contains 380,000 or so clones, more than 75% of which appear only once. Germline-derived CDR1 and CDR2 are SNHLY and FYNNEI. The length of the CDR3 is 15 residues. The junction had 3 bases not matched to a gene; V was cut back by 4 bases and J by 1 base. Material: PBMCs or T cells enriched from blood (not recorded which). The sequence derives from a woman in her 30s with acute COVID-19. The rearrangement links TRBV2 to TRBJ2-5; 10 positions match TRBD2. The CDR3 loop reads CASSVRTSGQETQYF. The CDR3 region has the DNA TGTGCCAGCAGTGTTCGGACTAGCGGCCAAGAGACCCAGTACTTC.